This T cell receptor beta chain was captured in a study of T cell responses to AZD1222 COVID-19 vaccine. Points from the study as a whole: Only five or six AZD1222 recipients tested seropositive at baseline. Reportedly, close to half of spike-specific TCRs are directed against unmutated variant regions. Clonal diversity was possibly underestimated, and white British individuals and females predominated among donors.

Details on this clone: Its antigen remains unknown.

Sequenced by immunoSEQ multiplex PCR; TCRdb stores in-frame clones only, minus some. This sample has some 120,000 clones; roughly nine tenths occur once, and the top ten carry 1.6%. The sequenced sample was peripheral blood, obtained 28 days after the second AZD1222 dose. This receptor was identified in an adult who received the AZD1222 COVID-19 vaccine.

In nucleotides, the CDR3 is TGTGCCAGCAAGGGTCTTTCAGGGGAAGCTTTCTTT. Translating gives CASKGLSGEAFF. The chain combines TRBV28 with TRBJ1-1; D is possibly TRBD1 (5 bases). Germline CDR1 is MDHEN and CDR2 is SYDVKM. V was pared by 7 bases and J by 8 bases, with 14 bases between. The CDR3 covers 12 residues. Combining the CDR3 with reference TRBV28 and TRBJ1-1 gives the whole variable domain DVKVTQSSRYLVKRTGEKVFLECVQDMDHENMFWYRQDPGLGLRLIYFSYDVKMKEKGDIPEGYSVSREKKERFSLILESASTNQTSMYLCASKGLSGEAFFGQGTRLTVV.